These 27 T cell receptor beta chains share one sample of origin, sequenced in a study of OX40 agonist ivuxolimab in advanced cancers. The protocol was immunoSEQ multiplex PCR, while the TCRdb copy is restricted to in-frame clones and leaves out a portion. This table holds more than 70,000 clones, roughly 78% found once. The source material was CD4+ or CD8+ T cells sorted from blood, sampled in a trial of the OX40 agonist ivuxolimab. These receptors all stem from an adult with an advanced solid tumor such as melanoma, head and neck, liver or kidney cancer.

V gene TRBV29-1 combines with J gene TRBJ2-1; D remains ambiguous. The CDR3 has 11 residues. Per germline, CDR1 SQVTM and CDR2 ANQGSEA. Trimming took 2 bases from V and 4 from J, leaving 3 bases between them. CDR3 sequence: CSVERYNEQFF. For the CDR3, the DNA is TGCAGCGTTGAACGGTACAATGAGCAGTTCTTC.

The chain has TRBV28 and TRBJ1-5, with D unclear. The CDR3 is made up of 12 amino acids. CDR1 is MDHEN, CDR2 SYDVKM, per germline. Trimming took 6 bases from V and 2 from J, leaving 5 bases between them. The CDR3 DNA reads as TGTGCCAGCAGCCTCGGCAATCAGCCCCAGCATTTT. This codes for CASSLGNQPQHF.

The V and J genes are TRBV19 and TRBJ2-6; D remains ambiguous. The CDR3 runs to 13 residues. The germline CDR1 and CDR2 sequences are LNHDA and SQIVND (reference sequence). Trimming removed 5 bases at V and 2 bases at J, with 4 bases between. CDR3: CASSPTGANVLTF. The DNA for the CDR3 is TGTGCCAGTAGTCCGACTGGGGCCAACGTCCTGACTTTC.

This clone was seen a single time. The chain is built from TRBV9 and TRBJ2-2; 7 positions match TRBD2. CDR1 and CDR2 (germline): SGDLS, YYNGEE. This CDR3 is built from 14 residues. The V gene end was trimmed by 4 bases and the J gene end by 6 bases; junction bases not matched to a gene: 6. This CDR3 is CASSSRGEAGELFF. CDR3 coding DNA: TGTGCCAGCAGCTCCCGGGGGGAGGCCGGGGAGCTGTTTTTT.

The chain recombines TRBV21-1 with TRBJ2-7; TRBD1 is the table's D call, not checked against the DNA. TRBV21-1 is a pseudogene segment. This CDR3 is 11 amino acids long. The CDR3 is CASSLQYEQYF. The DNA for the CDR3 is TGTGCCAGCAGCCTTCAGTACGAGCAGTACTTC.

CDR3 DNA sequence: TGTGCCAGCAGCTTCTCAACCCACCGAACCCCCGGGGAGCTGTTTTTT. Its protein product is CASSFSTHRTPGELFF. The chain uses TRBV7-2 and TRBJ2-2, with unresolved D. Germline assignment: CDR1 SGHTA and CDR2 FQGNSA. The CDR3 length is 16 residues. The V end was cut by 3 bases, the J end by 6 bases, with 17 bases between.

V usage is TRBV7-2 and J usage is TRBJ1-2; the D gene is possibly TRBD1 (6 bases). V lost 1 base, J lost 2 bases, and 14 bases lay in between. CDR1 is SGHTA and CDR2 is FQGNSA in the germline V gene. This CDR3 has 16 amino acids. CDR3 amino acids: CASSLVYGQGNYGYTF. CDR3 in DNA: TGTGCCAGCAGCTTAGTGTATGGTCAGGGGAACTATGGCTACACCTTC.

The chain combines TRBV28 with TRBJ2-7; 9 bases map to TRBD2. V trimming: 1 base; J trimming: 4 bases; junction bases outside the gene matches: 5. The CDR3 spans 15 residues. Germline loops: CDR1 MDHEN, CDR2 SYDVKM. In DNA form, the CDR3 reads TGTGCCAGCAGTTTATTCTCTAGCGGGAAATACGAGCAGTACTTC. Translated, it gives CASSLFSSGKYEQYF.

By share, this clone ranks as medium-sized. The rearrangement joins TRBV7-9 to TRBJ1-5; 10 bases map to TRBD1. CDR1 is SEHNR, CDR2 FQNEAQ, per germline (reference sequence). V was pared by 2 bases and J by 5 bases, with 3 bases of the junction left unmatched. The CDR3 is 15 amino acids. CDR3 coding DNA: TGTGCCAGCAGCTTAAGTGGGACAGGGGATCAGCCCCAGCATTTT. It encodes CASSLSGTGDQPQHF.

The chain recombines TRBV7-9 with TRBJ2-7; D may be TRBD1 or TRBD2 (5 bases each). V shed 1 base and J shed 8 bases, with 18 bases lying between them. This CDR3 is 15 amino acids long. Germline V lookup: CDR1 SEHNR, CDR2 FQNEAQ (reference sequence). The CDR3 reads CASSLGGDRGLKQYF. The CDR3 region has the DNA TGTGCCAGCAGCTTAGGGGGCGATCGGGGTCTCAAGCAGTACTTC.

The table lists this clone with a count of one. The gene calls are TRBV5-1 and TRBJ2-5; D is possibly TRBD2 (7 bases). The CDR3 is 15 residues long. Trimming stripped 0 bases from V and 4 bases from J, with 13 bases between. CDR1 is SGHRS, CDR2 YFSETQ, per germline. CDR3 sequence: CASSLGQAGVETQYF. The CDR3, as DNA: TGCGCCAGCAGCTTGGGACAGGCGGGGGTAGAGACCCAGTACTTC.

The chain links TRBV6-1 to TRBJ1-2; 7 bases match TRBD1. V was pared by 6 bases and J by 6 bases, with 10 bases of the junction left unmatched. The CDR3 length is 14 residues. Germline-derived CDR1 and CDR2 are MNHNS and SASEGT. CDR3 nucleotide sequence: TGTGCCAGCAGGAACAGGGGTACCTTGGATGGCTACACCTTC. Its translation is CASRNRGTLDGYTF.

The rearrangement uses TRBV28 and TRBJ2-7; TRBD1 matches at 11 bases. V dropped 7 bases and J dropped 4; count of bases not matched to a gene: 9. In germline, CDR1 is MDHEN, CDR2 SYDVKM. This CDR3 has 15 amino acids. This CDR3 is CASTMGGTGGYEQYF. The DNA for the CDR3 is TGTGCCAGCACCATGGGAGGGACAGGGGGGTACGAGCAGTACTTC.

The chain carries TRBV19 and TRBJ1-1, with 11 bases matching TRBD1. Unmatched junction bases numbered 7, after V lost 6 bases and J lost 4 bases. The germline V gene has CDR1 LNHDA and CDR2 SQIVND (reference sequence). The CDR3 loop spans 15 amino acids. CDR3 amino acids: CASRPGQGASTEAFF. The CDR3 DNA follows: TGTGCCAGTAGGCCTGGACAGGGGGCGAGCACTGAAGCTTTCTTT. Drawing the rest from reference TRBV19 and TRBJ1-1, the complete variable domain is DGGITQSPKYLFRKEGQNVTLSCEQNLNHDAMYWYRQDPGQGLRLIYYSQIVNDFQKGDIAEGYSVSREKKESFPLTVTSAQKNPTAFYLCASRPGQGASTEAFFGQGTRLTVV.

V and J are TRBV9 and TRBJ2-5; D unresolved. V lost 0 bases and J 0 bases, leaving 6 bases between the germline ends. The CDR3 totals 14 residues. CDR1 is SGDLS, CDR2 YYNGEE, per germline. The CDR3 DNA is TGTGCCAGCAGCGTAGGGTGGGACCAAGAGACCCAGTACTTC. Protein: CASSVGWDQETQYF.

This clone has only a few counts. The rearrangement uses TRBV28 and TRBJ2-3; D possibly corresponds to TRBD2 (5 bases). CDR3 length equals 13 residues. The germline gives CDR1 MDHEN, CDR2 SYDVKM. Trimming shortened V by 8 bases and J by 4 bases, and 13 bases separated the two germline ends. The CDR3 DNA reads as TGTGCCAGCGGAGTTAGGAGGTCAGATACGCAGTATTTT. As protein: CASGVRRSDTQYF. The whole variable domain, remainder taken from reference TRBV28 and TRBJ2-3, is DVKVTQSSRYLVKRTGEKVFLECVQDMDHENMFWYRQDPGLGLRLIYFSYDVKMKEKGDIPEGYSVSREKKERFSLILESASTNQTSMYLCASGVRRSDTQYFGPGTRLTVL.

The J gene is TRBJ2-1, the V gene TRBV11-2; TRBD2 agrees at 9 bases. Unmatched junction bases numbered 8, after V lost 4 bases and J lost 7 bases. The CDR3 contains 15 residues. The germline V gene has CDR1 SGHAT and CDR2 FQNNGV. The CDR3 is CASSSRAGGVNEQFF. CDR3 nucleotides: TGTGCCAGCAGCTCCCGGGCGGGAGGGGTTAATGAGCAGTTCTTC.

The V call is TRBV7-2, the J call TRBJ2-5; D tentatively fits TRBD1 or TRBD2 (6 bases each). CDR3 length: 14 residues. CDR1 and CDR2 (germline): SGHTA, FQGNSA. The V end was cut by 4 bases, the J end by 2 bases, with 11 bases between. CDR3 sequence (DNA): TGTGCCAGCAGCTCATCGGGGGCTCAAGAGACCCAGTACTTC. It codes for CASSSSGAQETQYF.

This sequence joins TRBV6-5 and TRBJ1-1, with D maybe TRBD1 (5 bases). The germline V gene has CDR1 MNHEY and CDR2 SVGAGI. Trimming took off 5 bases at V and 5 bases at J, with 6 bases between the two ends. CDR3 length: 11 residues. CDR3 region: CASSRGTEAFF. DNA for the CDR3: TGTGCCAGCAGTCGGGGGACTGAAGCTTTCTTT.

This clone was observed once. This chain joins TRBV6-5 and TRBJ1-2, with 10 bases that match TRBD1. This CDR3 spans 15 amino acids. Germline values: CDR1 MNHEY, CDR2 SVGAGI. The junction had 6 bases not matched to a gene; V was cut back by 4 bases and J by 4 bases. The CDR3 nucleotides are TGTGCCAGCAGTTCCATCGGGGACAGGGGCTATGGCTACACCTTC. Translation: CASSSIGDRGYGYTF.

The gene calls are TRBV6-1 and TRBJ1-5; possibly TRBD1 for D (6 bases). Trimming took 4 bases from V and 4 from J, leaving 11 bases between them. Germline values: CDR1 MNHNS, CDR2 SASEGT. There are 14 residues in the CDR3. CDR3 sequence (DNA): TGTGCCAGCAGTGTTGAGGGGGTTAATCAGCCCCAGCATTTT. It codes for CASSVEGVNQPQHF.

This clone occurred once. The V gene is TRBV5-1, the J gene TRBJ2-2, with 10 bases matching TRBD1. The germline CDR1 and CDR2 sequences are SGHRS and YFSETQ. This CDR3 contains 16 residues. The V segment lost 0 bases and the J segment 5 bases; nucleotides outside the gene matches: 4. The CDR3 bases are TGCGCCAGCAGCTTGGCGACAGGGGGCAGAACCGGGGAGCTGTTTTTT. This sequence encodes CASSLATGGRTGELFF.

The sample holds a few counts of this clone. CDR3 residues: CASSRPGAGSGFEQYF. CDR3 nucleotides: TGCGCCAGCAGCCGACCGGGGGCAGGGTCGGGGTTCGAGCAGTACTTC. The J gene is TRBJ2-7, the V gene TRBV5-1, with D perhaps TRBD1 or TRBD2 (6 bases each). CDR3 size: 16 residues. With 4 bases removed from V and 6 bases from J, the gap between germline ends came to 23 bases. Germline values: CDR1 SGHRS, CDR2 YFSETQ.

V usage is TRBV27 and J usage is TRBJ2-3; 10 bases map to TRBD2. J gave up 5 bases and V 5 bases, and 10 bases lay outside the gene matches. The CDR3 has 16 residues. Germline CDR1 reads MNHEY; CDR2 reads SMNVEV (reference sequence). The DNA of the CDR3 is TGTGCCAGCAGTCCTCAGCGGGGGGGCTGGTTAGATACGCAGTATTTT. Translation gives CASSPQRGGWLDTQYF.

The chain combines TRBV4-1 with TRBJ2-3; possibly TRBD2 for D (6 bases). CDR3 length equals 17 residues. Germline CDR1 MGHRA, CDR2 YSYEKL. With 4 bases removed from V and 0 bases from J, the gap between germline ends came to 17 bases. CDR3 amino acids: CASSRGTLGFSTDTQYF. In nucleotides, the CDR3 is TGCGCCAGCAGCCGCGGGACCCTCGGGTTTAGCACAGATACGCAGTATTTT.

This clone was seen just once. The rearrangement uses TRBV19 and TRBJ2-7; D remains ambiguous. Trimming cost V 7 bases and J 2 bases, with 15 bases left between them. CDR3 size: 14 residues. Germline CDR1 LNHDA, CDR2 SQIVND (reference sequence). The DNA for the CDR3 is TGTGCCAGTAAGGCGGCAGTACAAACCTACGAGCAGTACTTC. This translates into CASKAAVQTYEQYF.

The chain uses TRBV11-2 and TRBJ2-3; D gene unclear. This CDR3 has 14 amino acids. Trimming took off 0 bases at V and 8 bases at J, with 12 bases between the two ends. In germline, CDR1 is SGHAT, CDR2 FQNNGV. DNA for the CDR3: TGTGCCAGCAGCTTAGATGGGCAGCATGGTACGCAGTATTTT. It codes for CASSLDGQHGTQYF. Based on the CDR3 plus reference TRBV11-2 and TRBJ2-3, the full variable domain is EAGVAQSPRYKIIEKRQSVAFWCNPISGHATLYWYQQILGQGPKLLIQFQNNGVVDDSQLPKDRFSAERLKGVDSTLKIQPAKLEDSAVYLCASSLDGQHGTQYFGPGTRLTVL.